These 12 T cell receptor beta chains were sequenced from one sample in a study of blood T cell repertoires in COVID-19. TCRdb's table, derived via immunoSEQ multiplex PCR, lists solely in-frame clones and lacks some. The repertoire holds around 230,000 clones, with approximately 88% as singletons. The sequenced sample was PBMCs or T cells enriched from blood (not recorded which). The receptors were sampled from a woman aged 40 to 49 with acute COVID-19.

The chain carries TRBV5-1 and TRBJ2-5, with TRBD2 matching 11 bases. The CDR3 has 17 residues. Looked up from germline, CDR1 is SGHRS and CDR2 is YFSETQ. J lost 5 bases, V lost 4 bases, and 13 bases had no gene match. Written as DNA, the CDR3 is TGCGCCAGCAGCATAGGAGATAGCGGGAGGGCCTTCGAGACCCAGTACTTC. Its protein is CASSIGDSGRAFETQYF.

The rearrangement joins TRBV11-2 to TRBJ2-7; 8 nucleotides agree with TRBD2. The length of the CDR3 is 15 residues. Germline V lookup: CDR1 SGHAT, CDR2 FQNNGV. J lost 7 bases, V lost 7 bases, and 15 bases had no gene match. The DNA for the CDR3 is TGTGCCAGCACCTCGGGGGTCCGGGGGGGGCAAGAGCAGTACTTC. Protein product: CASTSGVRGGQEQYF.

The V call is TRBV18, the J call TRBJ1-3, with D possibly TRBD1 on 5 matching bases. CDR3 length equals 15 residues. Trimming shortened V by 5 bases and J by 1 base, and 12 bases separated the two germline ends. Germline V gene data show CDR1 as KGHSH and CDR2 as LQKENI. CDR3 sequence (DNA): TGTGCCAGCTCATCAGTTCAGGGTTCTGGAAACACCATATATTTT. Translating gives CASSSVQGSGNTIYF.

The rearrangement joins TRBV5-4 to TRBJ2-1; D possibly corresponds to TRBD1 (6 bases). The germline gives CDR1 SGHNT, CDR2 YYREEE (reference sequence). This CDR3 contains 14 residues. V gave up 0 bases and J gave up 10 bases, with 14 bases separating them. Here the CDR3 reads CASSLDPLRGEQFF. CDR3 DNA: TGTGCCAGCAGCTTGGATCCCCTAAGGGGGGAGCAGTTCTTC. The complete variable domain, with remaining parts taken from reference TRBV5-4 and TRBJ2-1, reads ETGVTQSPTHLIKTRGQQVTLRCSSQSGHNTVSWYQQALGQGPQFIFQYYREEENGRGNFPPRFSGLQFPNYSSELNVNALELDDSALYLCASSLDPLRGEQFFGPGTRLTVL.

V gene TRBV6-4 combines with J gene TRBJ2-7, with D perhaps matching TRBD2 (6 bases). Trimming left V 3 bases short and J 3 bases short, with 24 bases between. Germline CDR1 is MRHNA and CDR2 is SNTAGT. The CDR3 covers 18 residues. The CDR3 loop reads CASSETGVLELPNYEQYF. CDR3 coding DNA: TGTGCCAGCAGTGAAACGGGGGTACTGGAATTGCCGAACTACGAGCAGTACTTC.

There are a few counts of this clone. The genes are TRBV30 and TRBJ1-4; D call uncertain. V shed 1 base and J shed 8 bases, with 8 bases lying between them. There are 12 residues in the CDR3. Germline lookup yields CDR1 GTSNPN and CDR2 SVGIG (reference sequence). Written as DNA, the CDR3 is TGTGCCTGGAGTGACCTCAGGGAAAAACTGTTTTTT. Its protein product is CAWSDLREKLFF.

The genes are TRBV18 and TRBJ1-5; 8 positions match TRBD1. The CDR3 sequence is 14 residues long. The V gene's germline CDR1 is KGHSH and CDR2 LQKENI. The V segment lost 6 bases and the J segment 6 bases; nucleotides outside the gene matches: 7. This CDR3 is CASSPGTGFQPQHF. CDR3 DNA sequence: TGTGCCAGCTCGCCCGGGACAGGATTTCAGCCCCAGCATTTT.

This rearrangement joins TRBV25-1 to TRBJ2-1, with D maybe TRBD2 (5 bases). The germline V gene has CDR1 MGHDK and CDR2 SYGVNS. V was shortened by 0 bases and J by 0 bases, with 9 bases between the two germline ends. This CDR3 is 16 amino acids long. The CDR3 here is CASSEYSASSYNEQFF. In DNA form, the CDR3 reads TGTGCCAGCAGTGAATATAGCGCAAGCTCCTACAATGAGCAGTTCTTC.

In DNA, the CDR3 is TGTGCCAGCAGCTTCTCCCCCAGGGGTGAGACTGAAGCTTTCTTT. Translation gives CASSFSPRGETEAFF. V is TRBV9 and J is TRBJ1-1; the D gene is possibly TRBD1 (6 bases). Between the trimmed V and J ends, which lost 4 bases and 5 bases, there was a span of 18 bases. Germline CDR1 SGDLS, CDR2 YYNGEE. The CDR3 extends over 15 amino acids.

The chain combines TRBV9 with TRBJ1-1; D is uncertain. Germline lookup yields CDR1 SGDLS and CDR2 YYNGEE. CDR3 length equals 14 residues. The V gene lost 5 bases and the J gene lost 4 bases, with 15 bases spanning the gap. CDR3 sequence reads: CASSAPGKATEAFF. DNA for the CDR3: TGTGCCAGCAGTGCACCAGGTAAAGCCACTGAAGCTTTCTTT.

The chain uses TRBV19 and TRBJ1-1, with D perhaps matching TRBD1 (6 bases). The CDR3 has 16 residues. Germline values: CDR1 LNHDA, CDR2 SQIVND (reference sequence). Trimming took off 3 bases at V and 0 bases at J, with 14 bases between the two ends. CDR3 sequence reads: CASSISGGAVNTEAFF. In DNA, the CDR3 is TGTGCCAGTAGTATCAGTGGGGGCGCCGTGAACACTGAAGCTTTCTTT.

The V gene is TRBV3-1 (or the pseudogene TRBV3-2), the J gene TRBJ2-3, with 10 bases identical to TRBD2. V lost 6 bases, J lost 2 bases, and 11 bases stayed unmatched. Germline V lookup: CDR1 LGHDT, CDR2 YNNKEL (reference sequence). The CDR3 consists of 17 residues. CDR3 amino acids: CASRGFLAGDPTDTQYF. The CDR3 coding sequence is TGTGCCAGCAGGGGGTTCCTAGCGGGAGACCCCACAGATACGCAGTATTTT.